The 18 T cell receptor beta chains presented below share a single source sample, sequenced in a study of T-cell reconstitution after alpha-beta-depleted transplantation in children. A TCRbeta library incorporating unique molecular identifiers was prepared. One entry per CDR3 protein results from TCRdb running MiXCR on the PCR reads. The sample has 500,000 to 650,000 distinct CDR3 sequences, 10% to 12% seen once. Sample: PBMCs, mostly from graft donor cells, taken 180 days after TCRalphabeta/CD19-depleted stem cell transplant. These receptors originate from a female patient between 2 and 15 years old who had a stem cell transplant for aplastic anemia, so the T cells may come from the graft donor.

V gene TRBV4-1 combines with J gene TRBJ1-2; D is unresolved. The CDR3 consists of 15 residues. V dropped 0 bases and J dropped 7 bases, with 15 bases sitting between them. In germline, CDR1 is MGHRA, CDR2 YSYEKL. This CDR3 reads CASSQEPPASIGYTF. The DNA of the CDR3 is TGCGCCAGCAGCCAAGAGCCCCCGGCGTCCATTGGCTACACCTTC.

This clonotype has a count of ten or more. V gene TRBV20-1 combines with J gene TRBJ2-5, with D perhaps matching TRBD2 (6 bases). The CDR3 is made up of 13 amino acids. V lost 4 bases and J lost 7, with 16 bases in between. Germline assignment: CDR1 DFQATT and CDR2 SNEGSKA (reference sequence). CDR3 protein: CSAIAARQGTQYF. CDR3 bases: TGCAGTGCTATAGCGGCCCGGCAGGGGACCCAGTACTTC.

The CDR3 nucleotides read TGCAGTGCTAGAATGCCTAGCGGGGCCTACAATGAGCAGTTCTTC. This codes for CSARMPSGAYNEQFF. The chain couples TRBV20-1 to TRBJ2-1, with 9 nucleotides matching TRBD2. Trimming cost V 2 bases and J 2 bases; bases outside gene matches: 4. CDR1 and CDR2 (germline): DFQATT, SNEGSKA (reference sequence). The CDR3 sequence is 15 residues long.

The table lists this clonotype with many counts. In DNA form, the CDR3 reads TGCGCCAGCAGCATAGACAGCTCCTACAATGAGCAGTTCTTC. It codes for CASSIDSSYNEQFF. V gene TRBV5-1 combines with J gene TRBJ2-1; tentatively, D is TRBD1 (5 bases). The V end lost 4 bases, the J end lost 0 bases, and 8 bases lay between the germline ends. CDR1 is SGHRS and CDR2 is YFSETQ in the germline V gene. The CDR3 has 14 amino acids.

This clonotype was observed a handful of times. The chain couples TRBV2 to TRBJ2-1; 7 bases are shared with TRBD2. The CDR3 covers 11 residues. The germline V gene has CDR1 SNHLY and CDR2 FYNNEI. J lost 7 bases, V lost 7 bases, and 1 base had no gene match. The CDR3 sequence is CASTGGNEQFF. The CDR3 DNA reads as TGTGCCAGCACGGGGGGTAATGAGCAGTTCTTC.

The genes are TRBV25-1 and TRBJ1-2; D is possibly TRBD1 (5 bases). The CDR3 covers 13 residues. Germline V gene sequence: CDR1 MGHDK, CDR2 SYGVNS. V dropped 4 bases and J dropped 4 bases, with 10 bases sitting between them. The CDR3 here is CASSVQGSYGYTF. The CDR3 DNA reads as TGTGCCAGCAGTGTCCAGGGCAGCTATGGCTACACCTTC.

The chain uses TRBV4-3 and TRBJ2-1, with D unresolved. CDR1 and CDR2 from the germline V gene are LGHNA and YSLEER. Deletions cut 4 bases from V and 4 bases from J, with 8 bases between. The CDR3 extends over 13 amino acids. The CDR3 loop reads CASSRGYYNEQFF. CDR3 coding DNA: TGCGCCAGCAGCCGCGGTTATTACAATGAGCAGTTCTTC.

The CDR3 nucleotides are TGTGCCAGCAGTGCCAGGGGGAACGGCAAAAACATTCAGTACTTC. Protein: CASSARGNGKNIQYF. The chain links TRBV6-1 to TRBJ2-4; 7 bases fit TRBD1. The V and J ends lost 4 bases and 3 bases, in that order; junction bases with no gene match: 6. Germline V gene data show CDR1 as MNHNS and CDR2 as SASEGT. This CDR3 region has 15 residues.

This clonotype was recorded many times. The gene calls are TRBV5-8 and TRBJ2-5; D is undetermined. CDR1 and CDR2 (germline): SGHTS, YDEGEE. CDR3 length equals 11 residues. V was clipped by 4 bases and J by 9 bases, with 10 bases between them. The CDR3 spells CASSPRTAQYF. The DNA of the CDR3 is TGTGCCAGCAGCCCCCGGACGGCCCAGTACTTC.

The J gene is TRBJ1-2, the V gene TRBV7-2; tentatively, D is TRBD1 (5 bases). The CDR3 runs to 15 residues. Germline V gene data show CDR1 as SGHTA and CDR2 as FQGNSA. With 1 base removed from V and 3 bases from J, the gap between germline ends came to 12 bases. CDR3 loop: CASSLDGGGDYGYTF. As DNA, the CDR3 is TGTGCCAGCAGCTTAGATGGGGGGGGAGACTATGGCTACACCTTC.

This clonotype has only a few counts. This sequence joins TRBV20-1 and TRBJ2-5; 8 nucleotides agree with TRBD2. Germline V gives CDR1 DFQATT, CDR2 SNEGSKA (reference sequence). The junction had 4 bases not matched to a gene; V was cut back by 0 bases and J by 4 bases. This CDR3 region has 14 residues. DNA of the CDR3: TGCAGTGCTAGAGAAGCGGGAGCCCGAGAGACCCAGTACTTC. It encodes CSAREAGARETQYF.

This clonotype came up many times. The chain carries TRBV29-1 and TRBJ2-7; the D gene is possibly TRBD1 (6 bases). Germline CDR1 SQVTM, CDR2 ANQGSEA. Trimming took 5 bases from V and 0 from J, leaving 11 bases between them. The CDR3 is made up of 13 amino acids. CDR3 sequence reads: CSVRTESSYEQYF. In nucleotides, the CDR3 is TGCAGCGTTAGGACAGAGAGCTCCTACGAGCAGTACTTC.

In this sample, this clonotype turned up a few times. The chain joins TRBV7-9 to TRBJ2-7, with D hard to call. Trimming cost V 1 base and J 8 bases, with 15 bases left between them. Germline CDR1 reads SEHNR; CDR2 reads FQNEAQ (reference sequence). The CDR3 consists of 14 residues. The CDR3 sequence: CASSLVPDAGQQYF. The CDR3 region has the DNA TGTGCCAGCAGCTTAGTTCCGGATGCCGGCCAGCAGTACTTC.

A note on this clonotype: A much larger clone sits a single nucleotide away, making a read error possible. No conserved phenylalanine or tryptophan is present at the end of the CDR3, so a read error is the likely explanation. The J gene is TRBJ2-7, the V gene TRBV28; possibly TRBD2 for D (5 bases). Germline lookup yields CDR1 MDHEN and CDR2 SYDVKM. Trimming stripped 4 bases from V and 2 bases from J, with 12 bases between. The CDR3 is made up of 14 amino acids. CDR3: CASSWGDRTYEQYS. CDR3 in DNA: TGTGCCAGCAGTTGGGGAGATCGGACCTACGAGCAGTACTCC.

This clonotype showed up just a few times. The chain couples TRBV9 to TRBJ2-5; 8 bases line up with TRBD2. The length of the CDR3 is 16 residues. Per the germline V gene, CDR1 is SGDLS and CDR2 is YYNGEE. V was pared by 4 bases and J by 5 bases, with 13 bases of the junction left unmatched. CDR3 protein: CASSSRTSINIETQYF. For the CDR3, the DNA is TGTGCCAGCAGCTCACGGACTAGCATCAACATTGAGACCCAGTACTTC. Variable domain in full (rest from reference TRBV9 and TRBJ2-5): DSGVTQTPKHLITATGQRVTLRCSPRSGDLSVYWYQQSLDQGLQFLIQYYNGEERAKGNILERFSAQQFPDLHSELNLSSLELGDSALYFCASSSRTSINIETQYFGPGTRLLVL.

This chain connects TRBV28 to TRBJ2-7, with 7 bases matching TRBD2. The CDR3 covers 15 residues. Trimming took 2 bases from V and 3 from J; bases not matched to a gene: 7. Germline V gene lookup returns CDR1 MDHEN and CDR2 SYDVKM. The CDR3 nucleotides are TGTGCCAGCAGTTTAGCGTCTAGCGGAGACTACGAGCAGTACTTC. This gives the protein CASSLASSGDYEQYF.

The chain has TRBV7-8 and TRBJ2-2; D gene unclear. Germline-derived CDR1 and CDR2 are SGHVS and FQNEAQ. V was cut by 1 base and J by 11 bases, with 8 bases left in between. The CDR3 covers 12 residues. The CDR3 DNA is TGTGCCAGCAGCTTAGGTCCACAAGAGCTGTTTTTT. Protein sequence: CASSLGPQELFF.

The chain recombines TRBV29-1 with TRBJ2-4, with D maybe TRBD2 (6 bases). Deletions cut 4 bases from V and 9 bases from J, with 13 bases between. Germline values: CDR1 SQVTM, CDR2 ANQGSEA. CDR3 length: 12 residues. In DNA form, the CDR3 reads TGCAGCGTTGGGGACTTAGGGCCCATTCAGTACTTC. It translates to CSVGDLGPIQYF.